This T cell receptor beta chain was captured by sequencing in a study of T cell clonality in common variable immunodeficiency. Overall study findings and caveats: Compared with healthy controls, CVID subjects showed increased TCRbeta clonality, mostly in about a third.

Assay: immunoSEQ multiplex PCR; the TCRdb copy retains only in-frame clones and omits some. The sample yields tens of thousands of clones, without any singletons. This CDR3 has 16 amino acids. The J segment lost 3 bases and the V segment lost 5 bases, leaving 8 bases of the junction unmatched. Germline V CDR1 and CDR2: SGHVS, FQNEAQ. This clone has at least ten counts. Its target is not known. Read coverage stops 3 residues before the CDR3 terminus; the germline J gene supplies the remainder. The chain uses TRBV7-8 and TRBJ1-1; 11 bases align to TRBD1. Material: peripheral blood mononuclear cells. The clonotype was recovered from a person between 18 and 75 years old in good health. The sequenced part of the CDR3 DNA is TGTGCCAGCAGCGACCGGGACAGGGGGGTGTACACTGAA. Translation: CASSDRDRGVYTE. The CDR3 reads in full as CASSDRDRGVYTEAFF.